This T cell receptor beta chain comes out of a study of CD8+ T cells in alopecia areata. Study details: Affected scalp percentage gauged treated patients' severity.

Reverse transcribed after extraction, RNA yielded cDNA as the sequencing template. Sequencing was performed with immunoSEQ multiplex PCR; in TCRdb, only in-frame clones are kept and a portion is missing. There are around 110,000 clones in the sample; under 60% occur only once, and roughly an eighth lies in the top ten. Treatment of the sample: oral pan-JAK inhibitor, 5-10 mg twice daily. Deletions cut 0 bases from V and 9 bases from J, with 13 bases between. The CDR3 spans 15 residues. The germline CDR1 and CDR2 sequences are SGDLS and YYNGEE. The material sequenced was CD8+ T cells sorted from blood, taken at week 24, from a patient treated with tofacitinib. V gene TRBV9 combines with J gene TRBJ1-6, with D possibly matching TRBD1 (6 bases). The receptor's source is a human donor with alopecia areata. The CDR3 region is CASSVGQAGSSPLHF. The DNA for the CDR3 is TGTGCCAGCAGCGTAGGACAGGCGGGAAGTTCACCCCTCCACTTT.